The T cell receptor (beta chain) described here comes from a study of post-analysis software for immune sequencing data. Across the whole study: There were relapsing-remitting, secondary progressive and progressive-relapsing multiple sclerosis among the disease courses included.

Findings and limits, study-wide: Multiple sclerosis patients had significantly lower normalized Chao1 diversity than controls. TRBV5-6, TRBV5-1 and TRBV20-1 were among a few TRBV segments more frequent in patients than controls. Samples prepared in the same batch strongly co-clustered by F measure.

CDR3 size: 16 residues. Per the germline V gene, CDR1 is MGHDK and CDR2 is SYGVNS. With 3 bases removed from V and 0 bases from J, the gap between germline ends came to 14 bases. Built from TCR beta cDNA, the libraries had unique molecular identifiers in them. In TCRdb, the PCR reads were re-called with MiXCR into one record per CDR3 protein. Of 820,000 or so distinct CDR3 sequences in the sample, 53% are singletons; the top ten hold roughly 4.4%. As for this clonotype: The antigen remains undetermined.

Sequencing was performed on blood. This sequence was found in a girl between 5 and 17 years old with multiple sclerosis. The genes are TRBV25-1 and TRBJ2-5; no clear D gene. This CDR3 is CASSDSGRAYQETQYF. CDR3 nucleotides: TGTGCCAGCAGTGATTCCGGAAGAGCGTACCAAGAGACCCAGTACTTC.